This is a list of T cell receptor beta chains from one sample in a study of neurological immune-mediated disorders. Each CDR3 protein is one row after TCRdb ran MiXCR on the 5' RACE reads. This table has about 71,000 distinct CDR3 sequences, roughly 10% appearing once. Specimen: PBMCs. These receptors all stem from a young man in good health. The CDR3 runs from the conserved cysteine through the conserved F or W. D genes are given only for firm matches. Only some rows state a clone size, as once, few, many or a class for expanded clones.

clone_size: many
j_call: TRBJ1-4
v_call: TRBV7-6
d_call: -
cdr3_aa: CASSLASERPSEKLFF
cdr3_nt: TGTGCCAGCAGCTTAGCGTCTGAGCGTCCTTCCGAAAAACTGTTTTTT

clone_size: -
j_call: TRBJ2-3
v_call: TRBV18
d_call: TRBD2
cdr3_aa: CASSRTGGGSAGDTQYF
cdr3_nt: TGTGCCAGCTCACGTACTGGCGGCGGGAGTGCTGGAGATACGCAGTATTTT

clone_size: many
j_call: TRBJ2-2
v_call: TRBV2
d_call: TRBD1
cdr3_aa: CASAEDRDMTLTGELFF
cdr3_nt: TGTGCCAGCGCGGAGGACAGGGACATGACCTTGACCGGGGAGCTGTTTTTT

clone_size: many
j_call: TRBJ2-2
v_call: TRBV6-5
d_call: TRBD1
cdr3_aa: CASSFLQGETGELFF
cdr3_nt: TGTGCCAGCAGTTTTCTACAGGGGGAGACCGGGGAGCTGTTTTTT

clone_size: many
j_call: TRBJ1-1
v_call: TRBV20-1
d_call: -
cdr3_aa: CSANPGRHTEAFF
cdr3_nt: TGCAGTGCTAACCCGGGACGGCACACTGAAGCTTTCTTT

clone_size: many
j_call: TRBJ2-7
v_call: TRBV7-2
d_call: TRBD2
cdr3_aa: CASSPEPSGYYEQYF
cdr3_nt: TGTGCCAGCAGCCCAGAACCTAGCGGGTACTACGAGCAGTACTTC

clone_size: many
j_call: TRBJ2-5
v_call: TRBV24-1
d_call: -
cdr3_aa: CATSVGASETQYF
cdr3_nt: TGTGCCACCAGTGTTGGGGCTTCAGAGACCCAGTACTTC

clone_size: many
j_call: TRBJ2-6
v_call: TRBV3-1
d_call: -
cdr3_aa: CASNAVGAGANVLTF
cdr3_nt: TGTGCCAGCAACGCAGTAGGGGCTGGGGCCAACGTCCTGACTTTC

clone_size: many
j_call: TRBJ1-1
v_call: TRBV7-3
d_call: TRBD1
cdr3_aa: CASSLQGMNTEAFF
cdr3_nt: TGTGCCAGCAGCCTACAGGGGATGAACACTGAAGCTTTCTTT

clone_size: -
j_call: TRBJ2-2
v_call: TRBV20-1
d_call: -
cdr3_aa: CSAREGRENTGELFF
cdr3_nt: TGCAGTGCTAGAGAGGGCAGAGAGAACACCGGGGAGCTGTTTTTT

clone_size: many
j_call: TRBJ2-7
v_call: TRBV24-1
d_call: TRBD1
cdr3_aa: CATSDSTGQGVDEQYF
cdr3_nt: TGTGCCACCAGTGACTCTACGGGGCAGGGGGTTGACGAGCAGTACTTC

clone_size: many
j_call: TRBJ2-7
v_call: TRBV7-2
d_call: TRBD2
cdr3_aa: CASSSGTSGRVPYEQYF
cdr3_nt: TGTGCCAGCAGCTCCGGGACTAGCGGGAGGGTGCCCTACGAGCAGTACTTC

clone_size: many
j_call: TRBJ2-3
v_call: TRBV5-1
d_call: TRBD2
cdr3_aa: CASSPGLAGVADTQYF
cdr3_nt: TGCGCCAGCAGCCCCGGACTAGCGGGAGTGGCAGATACGCAGTATTTT

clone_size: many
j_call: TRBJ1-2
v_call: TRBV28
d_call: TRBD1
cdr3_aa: CASRPQGAPSGYTF
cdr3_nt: TGTGCCAGCAGACCACAGGGGGCGCCTAGTGGCTACACCTTC

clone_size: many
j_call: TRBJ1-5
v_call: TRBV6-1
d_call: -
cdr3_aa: CASSEAGVGSQPQHF
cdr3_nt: TGTGCCAGCAGTGAAGCGGGGGTCGGTAGCCAGCCCCAGCATTTT

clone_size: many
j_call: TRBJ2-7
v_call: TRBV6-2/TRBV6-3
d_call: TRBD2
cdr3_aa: CASSYNLAGGPYEQYF
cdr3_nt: TGTGCCAGCAGTTACAATCTAGCGGGAGGGCCGTACGAGCAGTACTTC

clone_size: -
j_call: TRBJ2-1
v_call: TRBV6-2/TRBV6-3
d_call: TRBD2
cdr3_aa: CASTSPPGLAGGPSYNEQFF
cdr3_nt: TGTGCCAGCACCTCACCCCCGGGACTAGCGGGAGGGCCCTCCTACAATGAGCAGTTCTTC

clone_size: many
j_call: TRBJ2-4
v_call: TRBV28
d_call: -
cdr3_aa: CASSVTGVLNIQYF
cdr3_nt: TGTGCCAGCAGTGTGACAGGAGTGTTAAACATTCAGTACTTC

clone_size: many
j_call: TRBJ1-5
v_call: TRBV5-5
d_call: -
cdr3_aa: CASSLIWNQPQHF
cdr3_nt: TGTGCCAGCAGCTTGATATGGAACCAGCCCCAGCATTTT

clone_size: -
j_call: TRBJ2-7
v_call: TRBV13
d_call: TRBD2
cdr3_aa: CASSQLVAGDLSYEQYF
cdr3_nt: TGTGCCAGCAGCCAATTAGTCGCGGGAGACCTTTCCTACGAGCAGTACTTC

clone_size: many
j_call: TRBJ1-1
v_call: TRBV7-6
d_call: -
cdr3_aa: CASSLEDSIAEAFF
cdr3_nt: TGTGCCAGCAGCTTAGAGGACAGTATCGCTGAAGCTTTCTTT

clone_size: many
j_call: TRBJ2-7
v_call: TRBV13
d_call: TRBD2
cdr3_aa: CASSLPLAGVSPEQYF
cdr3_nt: TGTGCCAGCAGCCTTCCGCTAGCGGGAGTATCACCCGAGCAGTACTTC

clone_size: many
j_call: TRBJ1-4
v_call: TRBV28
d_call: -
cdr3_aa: CASGMPATNEKLFF
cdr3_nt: TGTGCCAGCGGCATGCCTGCAACTAATGAAAAACTGTTTTTT

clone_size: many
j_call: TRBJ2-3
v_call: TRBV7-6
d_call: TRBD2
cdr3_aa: CASSLASGRFHTDTQYF
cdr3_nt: TGTGCCAGCAGCTTAGCTAGCGGGAGGTTCCATACAGATACGCAGTATTTT

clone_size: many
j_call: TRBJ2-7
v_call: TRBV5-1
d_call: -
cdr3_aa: CASSLIAGWREQYF
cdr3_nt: TGCGCCAGCAGCTTGATCGCGGGATGGAGAGAGCAGTACTTC

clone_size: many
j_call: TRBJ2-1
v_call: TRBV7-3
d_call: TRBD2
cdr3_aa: CASSTRLAGGLINEQFF
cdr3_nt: TGTGCCAGCAGCACCCGACTAGCGGGAGGGCTTATCAATGAGCAGTTCTTC

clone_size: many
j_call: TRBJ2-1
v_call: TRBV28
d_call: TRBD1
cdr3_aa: CASSLQGQAANEQFF
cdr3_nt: TGTGCCAGCAGTTTACAGGGACAGGCTGCCAATGAGCAGTTCTTC

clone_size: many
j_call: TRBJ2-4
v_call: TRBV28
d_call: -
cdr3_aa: CASSLRSELAKNIQYF
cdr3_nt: TGTGCCAGCAGTTTGCGTAGCGAGCTAGCCAAAAACATTCAGTACTTC

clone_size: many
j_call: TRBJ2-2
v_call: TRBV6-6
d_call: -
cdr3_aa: CASSYSLTGLNTGELFF
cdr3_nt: TGTGCCAGCAGTTACTCGCTTACAGGGTTAAACACCGGGGAGCTGTTTTTT

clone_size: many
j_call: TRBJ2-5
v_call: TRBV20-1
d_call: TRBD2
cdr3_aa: CSARPSGGGRETQYF
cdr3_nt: TGCAGTGCTAGACCCTCCGGAGGCGGGAGGGAGACCCAGTACTTC

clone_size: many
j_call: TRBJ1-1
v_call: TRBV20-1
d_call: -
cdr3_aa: CSASFGSRTNTEAFF
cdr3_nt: TGCAGTGCTAGCTTTGGCAGCAGAACGAACACTGAAGCTTTCTTT

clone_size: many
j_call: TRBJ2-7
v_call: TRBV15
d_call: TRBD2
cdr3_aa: CATSLGGRPAEQYF
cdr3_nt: TGTGCCACCAGCCTCGGCGGGAGGCCTGCCGAGCAGTACTTC

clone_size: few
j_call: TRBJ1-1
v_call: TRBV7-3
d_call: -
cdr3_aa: CASSLGTPRMGTEAFF
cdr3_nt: TGTGCCAGCAGCTTAGGGACACCGAGGATGGGCACTGAAGCTTTCTTT

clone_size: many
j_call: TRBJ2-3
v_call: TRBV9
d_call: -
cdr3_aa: CASSVEEWGGADTQYF
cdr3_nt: TGTGCCAGCAGCGTAGAGGAATGGGGGGGCGCAGATACGCAGTATTTT

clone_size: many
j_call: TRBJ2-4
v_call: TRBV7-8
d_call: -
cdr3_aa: CASSPGKAKNIQYF
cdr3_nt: TGTGCCAGCAGCCCCGGGAAAGCCAAAAACATTCAGTACTTC

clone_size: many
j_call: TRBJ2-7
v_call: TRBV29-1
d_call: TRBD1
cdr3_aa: CSTRQGATYEQYF
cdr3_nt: TGCAGCACACGACAGGGGGCAACCTACGAGCAGTACTTC

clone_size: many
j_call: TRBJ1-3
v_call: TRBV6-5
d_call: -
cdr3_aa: CASSAGGAGNTIYF
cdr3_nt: TGTGCCAGCAGTGCCGGGGGCGCCGGAAACACCATATATTTT

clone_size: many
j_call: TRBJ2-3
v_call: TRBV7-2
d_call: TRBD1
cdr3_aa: CASSSPGQGYDTQYF
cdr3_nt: TGTGCCAGCAGCTCTCCGGGACAGGGATACGATACGCAGTATTTT

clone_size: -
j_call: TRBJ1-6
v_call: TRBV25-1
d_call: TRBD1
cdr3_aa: CASSQGTASSPLHF
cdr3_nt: TGTGCCAGCAGTCAGGGGACAGCCTCTTCACCCCTCCACTTT

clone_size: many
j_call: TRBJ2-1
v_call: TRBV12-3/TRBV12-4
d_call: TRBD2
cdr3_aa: CASSSSGRNNEQFF
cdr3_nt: TGTGCCAGCAGTTCTAGCGGGAGAAACAATGAGCAGTTCTTC

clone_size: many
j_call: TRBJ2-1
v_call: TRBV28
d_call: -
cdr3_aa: CASSLSPPPEAYNEQFF
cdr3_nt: TGTGCCAGCAGTTTAAGTCCTCCCCCAGAAGCCTACAATGAGCAGTTCTTC

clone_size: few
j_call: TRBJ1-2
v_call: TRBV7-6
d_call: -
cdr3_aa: CASSLGGPGYGYTF
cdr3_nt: TGTGCCAGCAGCTTAGGAGGGCCTGGCTATGGCTACACCTTC

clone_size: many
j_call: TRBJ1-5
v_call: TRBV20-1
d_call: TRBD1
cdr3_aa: CSGQGDSNQPQHF
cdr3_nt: TGCAGTGGACAGGGGGATAGCAATCAGCCCCAGCATTTT